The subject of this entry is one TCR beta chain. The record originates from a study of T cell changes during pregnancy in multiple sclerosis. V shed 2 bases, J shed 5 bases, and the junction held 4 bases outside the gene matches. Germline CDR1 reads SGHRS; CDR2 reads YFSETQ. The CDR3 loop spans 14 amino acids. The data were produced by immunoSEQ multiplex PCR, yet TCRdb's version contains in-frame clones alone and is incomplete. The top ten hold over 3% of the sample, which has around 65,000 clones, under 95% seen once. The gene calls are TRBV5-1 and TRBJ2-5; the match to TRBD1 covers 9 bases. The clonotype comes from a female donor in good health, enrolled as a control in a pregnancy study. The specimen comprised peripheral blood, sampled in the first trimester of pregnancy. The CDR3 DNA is TGCGCCAGCAGCTTTGAGGACAGGGGTGAGACCCAGTACTTC. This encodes CASSFEDRGETQYF.